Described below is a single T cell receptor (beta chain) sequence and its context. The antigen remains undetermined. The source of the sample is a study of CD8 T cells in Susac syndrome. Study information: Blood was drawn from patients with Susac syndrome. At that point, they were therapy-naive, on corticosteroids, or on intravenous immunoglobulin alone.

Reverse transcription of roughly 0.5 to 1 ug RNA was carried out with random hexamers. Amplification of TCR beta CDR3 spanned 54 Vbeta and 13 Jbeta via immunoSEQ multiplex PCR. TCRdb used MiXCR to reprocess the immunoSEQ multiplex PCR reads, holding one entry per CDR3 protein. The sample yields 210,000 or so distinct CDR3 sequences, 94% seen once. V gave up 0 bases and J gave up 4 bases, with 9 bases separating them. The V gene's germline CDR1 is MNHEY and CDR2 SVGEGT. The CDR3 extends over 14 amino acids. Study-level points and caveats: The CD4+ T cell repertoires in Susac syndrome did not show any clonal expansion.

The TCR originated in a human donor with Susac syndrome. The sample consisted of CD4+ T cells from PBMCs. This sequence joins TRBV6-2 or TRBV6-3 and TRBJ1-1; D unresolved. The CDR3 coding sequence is TGTGCCAGCAGTTACTCTACGGATGGCACTGAAGCTTTCTTT. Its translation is CASSYSTDGTEAFF.